The entry below gives a single TCR beta chain sequence along with its context. The antigen remains unidentified. Terminally differentiated effector memory CD45RA+ cells were excluded from the naive CD8 cells, which were CD45RO-negative and positively selected for CCR7. Original analysis: Filtering differed, since immunoSEQ gave only junction sequences and no quality scores. The data were produced by immunoSEQ multiplex PCR, yet TCRdb's version contains in-frame clones alone and is incomplete. That table is the source of V, J and clone size, and D and trimming were worked out from the DNA. The sample contains about 2 million clones, less than 95% of which appear only once. The source of the sample is a study of shared clonotypes between healthy human individuals. Overall study findings and caveats: Few donors restricted represented genetic and exposure-history diversity.

The TCR originated in a man between 18 and 29 years old in good health. The sequencing sample was made of naive CD8+ T cells sorted from blood.

The CDR3 DNA reads as TGTGCCAGCAGTTTAATCCCTAGTGGGGGCGGGGAGACCCAGTACTTC. Its protein product is CASSLIPSGGGETQYF. The chain is built from TRBV27 and TRBJ2-5; D perhaps matches TRBD1 (6 bases). The V and J ends lost 2 bases and 5 bases respectively, with 18 bases between them. Germline CDR1 is MNHEY and CDR2 is SMNVEV (reference sequence). This CDR3 is 16 amino acids long.